These T cell receptor beta chains were read from a single sample in a study of blood T cell repertoires in COVID-19. Generated by immunoSEQ multiplex PCR, the TCRdb table keeps only in-frame clones and is missing some. The repertoire includes about 120,000 clones, about 86% of them detected once, and roughly 8% sits in the top ten. What was sequenced was peripheral blood. These receptors were obtained from a man aged 65 to 79 who had recovered from COVID-19. Each CDR3 is given with its conserved first and last residue. A D gene is named only where the DNA matches it firmly. Expanded clones are given a class, and other clones once, few, many or no size at all.

j_call d_call clone_size v_call cdr3_nt cdr3_aa
TRBJ1-1 NA few TRBV25-1 TGTGCCAGCAGTGAATTCGGGGTTCCCTCCCCTGAAGCTTTCTTT CASSEFGVPSPEAFF
TRBJ2-7 TRBD2 NA TRBV6-2/TRBV6-3 TGTGCCAGCAGCCGCATTCAGGGGAGAACTAGCGGTCGCTACGAGCAGTACTTC CASSRIQGRTSGRYEQYF
TRBJ2-7 TRBD1 NA TRBV10-2 TGCGCCAGCAGTGAGTCCCGGCAGGGGGCCGAGCAGTACTTC CASSESRQGAEQYF
TRBJ1-2 NA once TRBV18 TGTGCCAGCTCGGCGGACAGCCGGCCATTTTATGGCTACACCTTC CASSADSRPFYGYTF
TRBJ2-2 NA NA TRBV6-2/TRBV6-3 TGTGCCAGCAGCCCAAGCGAACAGGACCCGCTAAAGGACGGGGAGCTGTTTTTT CASSPSEQDPLKDGELFF
TRBJ2-1 TRBD1 NA TRBV5-4 TGTGCCAGCAGCTTTCTCTCCGGGACAGGGCACAATGAGCAGTTCTTC CASSFLSGTGHNEQFF
TRBJ2-7 NA few TRBV7-2 TGTGCCTCCCGCCCTAGCTCATCCTACGAGCAGTACTTC CASRPSSSYEQYF
TRBJ2-3 TRBD2 NA TRBV11-2 TGTGCCAGCAGCTCTGGGACTAGACCAGATACGCAGTATTTT CASSSGTRPDTQYF
TRBJ1-5 NA NA TRBV9 TGTGCCAGCAGCGTGGGGGGAGGGGATCAGCCCCAGCATTTT CASSVGGGDQPQHF
TRBJ2-7 TRBD2 NA TRBV28 TGTGCCAGCAGTTTAGTTGTGACTAGCGGAGCCCGATGGGACGAGCAGTACTTC CASSLVVTSGARWDEQYF
TRBJ2-1 TRBD2 NA TRBV7-2 TGTGCCAGCATGAGCGGGAGTTACAATGAGCAGTTCTTC CASMSGSYNEQFF
TRBJ2-1 TRBD1 NA TRBV27 TGTGCCAGCAGGGGGGGACAGGGGGTAATTGGTGAGCAGTTCTTC CASRGGQGVIGEQFF
TRBJ1-1 NA NA TRBV5-1 TGCGCCAGCAGCTTGGCCCCCCTCCAGGCTGACACTGAAGCTTTCTTT CASSLAPLQADTEAFF
TRBJ2-3 NA NA TRBV4-1 TGCGCCAGCAGCCACCCCGGGACTCAACGTACGGATACGCAGTATTTT CASSHPGTQRTDTQYF